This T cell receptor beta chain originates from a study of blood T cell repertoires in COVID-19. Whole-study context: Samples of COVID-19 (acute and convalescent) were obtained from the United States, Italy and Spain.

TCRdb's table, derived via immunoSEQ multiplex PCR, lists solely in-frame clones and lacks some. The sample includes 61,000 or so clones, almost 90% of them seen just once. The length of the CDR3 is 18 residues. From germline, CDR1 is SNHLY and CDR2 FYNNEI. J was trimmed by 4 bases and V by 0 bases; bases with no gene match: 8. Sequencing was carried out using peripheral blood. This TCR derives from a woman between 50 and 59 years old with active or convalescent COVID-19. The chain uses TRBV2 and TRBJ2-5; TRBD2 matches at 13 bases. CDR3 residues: CASSEATGLAGDGETQYF. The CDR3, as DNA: TGTGCCAGCAGTGAAGCGACTGGACTAGCGGGAGATGGAGAGACCCAGTACTTC. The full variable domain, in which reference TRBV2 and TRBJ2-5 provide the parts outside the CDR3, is EPEVTQTPSHQVTQMGQEVILRCVPISNHLYFYWYRQILGQKVEFLVSFYNNEISEKSEIFDDQFSVERPDGSNFTLKIRSTKLEDSAMYFCASSEATGLAGDGETQYFGPGTRLLVL.